This T cell receptor (beta chain) appears in the sequencing data of a study of CD8 T cells in ankylosing spondylitis. Study-level points and caveats: What seemed typical of ankylosing spondylitis blood was a TCR beta motif built from fewer than ten highly homologous variants.

This clonotype was found a few times. The antigen remains unidentified. TCRdb processed the 5' RACE reads anew with MiXCR; each CDR3 protein has one entry. Of 800,000 to 900,000 distinct CDR3 sequences listed, about an eighth are singletons. CDR3 size: 15 residues. V dropped 5 bases and J dropped 5; count of bases not matched to a gene: 11. Germline V lookup: CDR1 MDHEN, CDR2 SYDVKM. The TCR was taken from a male donor with ankylosing spondylitis. The V and J genes are TRBV28 and TRBJ1-1; 7 bases agree with TRBD1. The sample consisted of blood, either unsorted or a sorted T cell fraction (not recorded which). The CDR3 sequence: CASSQPQGTLTEAFF. The CDR3 bases are TGTGCCAGCAGTCAACCACAGGGGACGTTAACTGAAGCTTTCTTT.